These T cell receptor beta chains were read from a single sample in a study of cytomegalovirus exposure and HLA in healthy donors. Sequenced by immunoSEQ multiplex PCR; TCRdb stores in-frame clones only, minus some. Of 99,000 or so clones listed, about 80% were seen once; the top ten hold roughly 1.7%. The source material was PBMCs. These receptors came from a woman aged 40-49 years in good health and CMV-seronegative. The CDR3 runs from the conserved cysteine through the conserved F or W. D genes are given only for firm matches. Where a row states a size, it is once, few, many or the class of an expanded clone; other rows omit it.

>TRBJ2-4|-|-|TRBV5-4
CTCGIIAKNIQYF
TGTACCTGCGGGATCATAGCCAAAAACATTCAGTACTTC
>TRBJ1-1|-|TRBD1|TRBV18
CASSPGTGNTEAFF
TGTGCCAGCTCACCCGGGACAGGGAATACTGAAGCTTTCTTT
>TRBJ2-1|once|TRBD2|TRBV27
CASSLSRAGGGNEQFF
TGTGCCAGCAGTCTAAGTAGGGCGGGAGGGGGCAATGAGCAGTTCTTC
>TRBJ2-7|-|TRBD1|TRBV5-4
CASSFRDSLSYEQYF
TGTGCCAGCAGCTTTAGGGACAGCCTATCCTACGAGCAGTACTTC
>TRBJ2-7|-|-|TRBV6-1
CASSRIDSYEQYF
TGTGCCAGCAGTAGAATCGACAGCTACGAGCAGTACTTC
>TRBJ2-5|-|-|TRBV7-3
CASSRGGRETQYF
TGTGCCAGCAGTCGAGGGGGTAGGGAGACCCAGTACTTC
>TRBJ2-2|few|TRBD2|TRBV5-1
CASAPRSSGRMNTGELFF
TGCGCCAGCGCACCCAGGTCGAGCGGGAGGATGAACACCGGGGAGCTGTTTTTT
>TRBJ2-7|-|-|TRBV4-2
CASSPGSPYEQYF
TGTGCCAGCAGCCCCGGGTCCCCCTACGAGCAGTACTTC
>TRBJ2-2|-|-|TRBV6-6
CASSWVGGPGGELFF
TGTGCCAGCAGTTGGGTGGGGGGACCCGGCGGGGAGCTGTTTTTT
>TRBJ1-1|-|-|TRBV28
CASRMTVNTEAFF
TGTGCCAGCAGGATGACAGTGAACACTGAAGCTTTCTTT
>TRBJ2-7|few|-|TRBV5-1
CASSSTGKYYEQYF
TGCGCCAGCAGCTCCACCGGGAAATACTACGAGCAGTACTTC
>TRBJ2-5|-|-|TRBV9
CASSVGSTTQETQYF
TGTGCCAGCAGCGTAGGGAGTACCACCCAAGAGACCCAGTACTTC
>TRBJ2-5|-|-|TRBV28
CASSPGSGEETQYF
TGTGCCAGCAGCCCTGGGTCGGGGGAGGAGACCCAGTACTTC
>TRBJ2-2|-|-|TRBV19
CASRLQQGTGELFF
TGTGCCAGTAGACTACAGCAGGGTACCGGGGAGCTGTTTTTT
>TRBJ1-2|-|-|TRBV28
CASSLWQVQDGYTF
TGTGCCAGCAGTTTATGGCAGGTTCAAGATGGCTACACCTTC
>TRBJ2-6|-|TRBD1|TRBV19
CASSTFDRALPSGANVLTF
TGTGCCAGTAGTACCTTTGACAGGGCACTCCCCTCTGGGGCCAACGTCCTGACTTTC
>TRBJ2-1|once|-|TRBV18
CASSPPVYNEQFF
TGTGCCAGCTCACCACCCGTCTACAATGAGCAGTTCTTC
>TRBJ1-5|-|-|TRBV21-1
CASPRSFTDRNQPQHF
TGTGCCAGCCCCCGGTCGTTTACAGACCGCAATCAGCCCCAGCATTTT
>TRBJ2-1|-|-|TRBV14
CASSLLASEQFF
TGTGCCAGCAGCCTCCTAGCGAGTGAGCAGTTCTTC
>TRBJ2-4|-|TRBD2|TRBV28
CASKEPGLAGVLNIQYF
TGTGCCAGCAAAGAACCCGGACTAGCGGGAGTCTTAAACATTCAGTACTTC
>TRBJ1-2|-|TRBD1|TRBV10-3
CAISERRAGGDYGYTF
TGTGCCATCAGTGAGCGGAGAGCAGGGGGTGACTATGGCTACACCTTC
>TRBJ1-5|-|TRBD1|TRBV7-9
CSSSPTGQVNQPQHF
TGTTCCAGCAGCCCTACGGGACAGGTTAACCAGCCCCAGCATTTT
>TRBJ1-4|once|-|TRBV5-8
CASSLAGLQIDKLFF
TGTGCCAGCAGCTTGGCCGGCTTACAGATCGACAAACTGTTTTTT
>TRBJ2-2|-|-|TRBV7-2
CASSLFPSLRENTGELFF
TGTGCCAGCAGCTTATTCCCTAGTCTCAGGGAGAACACCGGGGAGCTGTTTTTT
>TRBJ1-1|-|-|TRBV28
CASSIAGTTNTEAFF
TGTGCCAGCAGTATCGCCGGGACAACGAACACTGAAGCTTTCTTT
>TRBJ2-3|-|-|TRBV11-2
CASSLDMRGGTDTQYF
TGTGCCAGCAGCTTAGATATGCGGGGTGGCACAGATACGCAGTATTTT
>TRBJ2-2|few|-|TRBV9
CASSIWEAGELFF
TGTGCCAGCAGCATTTGGGAGGCCGGGGAGCTGTTTTTT
>TRBJ2-7|-|-|TRBV27
CASSLTESYEQYF
TGTGCCAGCAGCCTCACAGAGTCCTACGAGCAGTACTTC
>TRBJ1-4|-|-|TRBV5-6
CASSFGQGSEKLFF
TGTGCCAGCAGCTTTGGTCAGGGAAGTGAAAAACTGTTTTTT
>TRBJ1-3|-|TRBD1|TRBV2
CASSAGQEISGNTIYF
TGTGCCAGCAGTGCGGGACAGGAAATCTCTGGAAACACCATATATTTT
>TRBJ2-3|-|TRBD2|TRBV15
CATSRVGLADTDTQYF
TGTGCCACCAGCAGAGTTGGGCTAGCGGACACAGATACGCAGTATTTT
>TRBJ1-6|-|TRBD1|TRBV6-5
CASSLDRGSPLHF
TGTGCCAGCAGTCTCGACAGGGGGTCACCCCTCCACTTT
>TRBJ2-3|-|TRBD1|TRBV27
CASSWGQSTDTQYF
TGTGCCAGCAGTTGGGGACAGAGCACAGATACGCAGTATTTT
>TRBJ2-1|-|TRBD2|TRBV29-1
CSVEGHRRTSGRDEQFF
TGCAGCGTTGAAGGTCATAGAAGGACTAGCGGGAGGGATGAGCAGTTCTTC
>TRBJ1-6|-|TRBD1|TRBV28
CASSTRTGGLYNSPLHF
TGTGCCAGCAGTACCCGGACAGGGGGCTTATATAATTCACCCCTCCACTTT
>TRBJ2-1|-|TRBD2|TRBV14
CASSPQLAGFSYNEQFF
TGTGCCAGCAGCCCCCAACTAGCGGGATTCTCCTACAATGAGCAGTTCTTC
>TRBJ2-7|-|-|TRBV6-4
CAYRGAYEQYF
TGTGCATATAGGGGTGCCTACGAGCAGTACTTC
>TRBJ1-2|few|TRBD1|TRBV19
CASSMGQGMDGYTF
TGTGCCAGTAGTATGGGACAGGGGATGGATGGCTACACCTTC
>TRBJ2-7|-|TRBD1|TRBV30
CAWSVSGQGDEQYF
TGTGCCTGGAGTGTAAGTGGGCAGGGGGACGAGCAGTACTTC
>TRBJ1-3|-|-|TRBV6-5
CASSYSREGFGNTIYF
TGTGCCAGCAGTTACTCACGGGAGGGGTTTGGAAACACCATATATTTT
>TRBJ1-2|-|TRBD1|TRBV29-1
CSVEHTGGNYGYTF
TGCAGCGTCGAACACACAGGGGGGAACTATGGCTACACCTTC
>TRBJ1-1|-|TRBD1|TRBV18
CASSPGQAMNTEAFF
TGTGCCAGCTCCCCTGGACAGGCGATGAACACTGAAGCTTTCTTT
>TRBJ2-7|-|-|TRBV10-1
CASSGGCPNEQYF
TGCGCCAGCAGTGGTGGCTGCCCCAACGAGCAGTACTTC
>TRBJ1-1|-|-|TRBV18
CASSPAGPEAFF
TGTGCCAGCTCACCTGCGGGCCCTGAAGCTTTCTTT
>TRBJ2-1|-|-|TRBV20-1
CSARSGREQFF
TGCAGTGCTAGAAGCGGGCGTGAGCAGTTCTTC